Each of the 5 T cell receptor beta chains below was sequenced from the same sample in a study of T-cell reconstitution after alpha-beta-depleted transplantation in children. Preparation of the TCRbeta library involved a method that used unique molecular identifiers. TCRdb re-analysed the PCR reads in MiXCR, keeping a single row per CDR3 protein. Of over 400,000 distinct CDR3 sequences listed, 43% are singletons. The sequencing here drew on PBMCs, taken before TCRalphabeta/CD19-depleted stem cell transplant. The receptors come from a girl aged 2 to 9 with aplastic anemia, due to receive a stem cell transplant.

The rearrangement links TRBV30 to TRBJ2-2; possibly TRBD2 for D (6 bases). The CDR3 is made up of 13 amino acids. Germline CDR1 reads GTSNPN; CDR2 reads SVGIG (reference sequence). V gave up 0 bases and J gave up 8 bases, with 10 bases separating them. The CDR3 DNA reads TGTGCCTGGAGTGTAATCGGGAGTGGGGAGCTGTTTTTT. Amino acid sequence: CAWSVIGSGELFF.

The rearrangement links TRBV7-9 to TRBJ2-1; 9 bases line up with TRBD2. CDR3 size: 16 residues. V was clipped by 2 bases and J by 6 bases; unmatched bases: 8. Germline CDR1 reads SEHNR; CDR2 reads FQNEAQ (reference sequence). This CDR3 reads CASSLSASGKFNEQFF. CDR3 nucleotide sequence: TGTGCCAGCAGCTTATCGGCTAGCGGGAAATTCAATGAGCAGTTCTTC.

The V and J genes are TRBV12-3 or TRBV12-4 and TRBJ1-1; 7 bases agree with TRBD1. The CDR3 is made up of 15 amino acids. V was clipped by 2 bases and J by 0 bases; unmatched bases: 3. The CDR3, as DNA: TGTGCCAGCAGTTTATTCGGGACAGTGAACACTGAAGCTTTCTTT. Encoded protein: CASSLFGTVNTEAFF.

The chain links TRBV20-1 to TRBJ2-1, with no clear D. Per germline, CDR1 DFQATT and CDR2 SNEGSKA (reference sequence). The V end was cut by 3 bases, the J end by 7 bases, with 13 bases between. This CDR3 spans 13 amino acids. CDR3 DNA sequence: TGCAGTGCTAGTCCCTATAGGTTGAATGAGCAGTTCTTC. Protein product: CSASPYRLNEQFF.

The genes are TRBV7-9 and TRBJ1-1; D is undetermined. V lost 6 bases and J lost 4, with 6 bases in between. The CDR3 is made up of 11 amino acids. The germline CDR1 and CDR2 sequences are SEHNR and FQNEAQ (reference sequence). The CDR3 bases are TGTGCCAGCAGGTTGTCCACTGAAGCTTTCTTT. Encoded protein: CASRLSTEAFF.